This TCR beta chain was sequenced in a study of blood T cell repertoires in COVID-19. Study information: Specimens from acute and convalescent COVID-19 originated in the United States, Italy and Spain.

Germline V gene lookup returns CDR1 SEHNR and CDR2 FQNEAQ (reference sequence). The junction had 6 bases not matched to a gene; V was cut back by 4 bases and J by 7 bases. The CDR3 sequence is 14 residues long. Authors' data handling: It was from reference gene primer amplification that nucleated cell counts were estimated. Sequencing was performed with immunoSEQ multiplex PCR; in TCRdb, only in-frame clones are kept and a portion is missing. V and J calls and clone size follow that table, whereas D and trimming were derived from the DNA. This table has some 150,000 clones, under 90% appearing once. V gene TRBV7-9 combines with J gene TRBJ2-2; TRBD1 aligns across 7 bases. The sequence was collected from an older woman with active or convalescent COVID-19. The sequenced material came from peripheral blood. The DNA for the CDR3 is TGTGCCAGCAGCTCCCCGGACAGGTACGGGGAGCTGTTTTTT. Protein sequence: CASSSPDRYGELFF.